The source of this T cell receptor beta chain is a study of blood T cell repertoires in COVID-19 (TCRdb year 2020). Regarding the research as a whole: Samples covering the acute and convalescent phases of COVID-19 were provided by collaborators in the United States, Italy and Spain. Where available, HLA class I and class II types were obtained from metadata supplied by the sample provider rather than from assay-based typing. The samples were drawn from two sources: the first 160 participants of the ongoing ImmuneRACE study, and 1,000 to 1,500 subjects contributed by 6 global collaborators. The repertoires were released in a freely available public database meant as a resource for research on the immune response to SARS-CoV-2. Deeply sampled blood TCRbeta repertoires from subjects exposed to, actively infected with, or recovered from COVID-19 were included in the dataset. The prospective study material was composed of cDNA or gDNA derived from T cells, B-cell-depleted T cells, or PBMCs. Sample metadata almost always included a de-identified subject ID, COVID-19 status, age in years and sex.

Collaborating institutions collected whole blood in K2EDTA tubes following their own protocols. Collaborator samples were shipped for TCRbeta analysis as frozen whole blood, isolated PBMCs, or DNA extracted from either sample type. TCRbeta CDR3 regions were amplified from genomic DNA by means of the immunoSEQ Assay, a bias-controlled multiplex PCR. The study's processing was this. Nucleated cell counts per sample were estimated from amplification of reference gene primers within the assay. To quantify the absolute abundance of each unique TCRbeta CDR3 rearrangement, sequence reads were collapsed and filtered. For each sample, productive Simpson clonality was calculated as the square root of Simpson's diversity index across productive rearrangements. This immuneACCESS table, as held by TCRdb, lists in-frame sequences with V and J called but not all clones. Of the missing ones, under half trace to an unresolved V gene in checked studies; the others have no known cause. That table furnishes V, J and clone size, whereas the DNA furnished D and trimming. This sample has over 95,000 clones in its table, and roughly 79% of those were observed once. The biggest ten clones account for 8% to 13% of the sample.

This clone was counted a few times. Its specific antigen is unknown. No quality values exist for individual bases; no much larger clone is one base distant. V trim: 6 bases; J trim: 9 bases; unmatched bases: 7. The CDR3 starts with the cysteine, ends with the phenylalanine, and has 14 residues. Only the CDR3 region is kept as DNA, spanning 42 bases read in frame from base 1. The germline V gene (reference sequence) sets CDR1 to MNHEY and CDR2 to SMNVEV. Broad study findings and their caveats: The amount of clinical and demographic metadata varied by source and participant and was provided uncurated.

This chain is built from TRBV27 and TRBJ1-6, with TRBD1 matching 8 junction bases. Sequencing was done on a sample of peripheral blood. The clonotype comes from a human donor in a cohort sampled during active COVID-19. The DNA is TGTGCCAGCAGCCTTGACAGGGGAATTTCACCCCTCCACTTT. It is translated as CASSLDRGISPLHF.